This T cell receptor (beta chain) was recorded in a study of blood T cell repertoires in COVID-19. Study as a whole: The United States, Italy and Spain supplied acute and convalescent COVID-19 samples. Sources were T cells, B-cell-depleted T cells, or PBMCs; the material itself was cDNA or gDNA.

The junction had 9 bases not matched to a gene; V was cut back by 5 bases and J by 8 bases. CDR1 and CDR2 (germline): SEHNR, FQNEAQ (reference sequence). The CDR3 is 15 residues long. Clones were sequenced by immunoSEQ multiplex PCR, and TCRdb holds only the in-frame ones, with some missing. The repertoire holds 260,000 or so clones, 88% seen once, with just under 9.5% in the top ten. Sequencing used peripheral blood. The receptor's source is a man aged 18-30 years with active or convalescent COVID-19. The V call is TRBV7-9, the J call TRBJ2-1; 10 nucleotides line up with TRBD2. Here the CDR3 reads CASSPSGGAGYEQFF. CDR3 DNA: TGTGCCAGCAGCCCCAGCGGGGGGGCTGGGTATGAGCAGTTCTTC.